Listed below are T cell receptor beta chains from one sample, sequenced in a study of T cells after yellow fever vaccination. TCRdb redid the calling of the 5' RACE reads with MiXCR, one entry per CDR3 protein. The repertoire holds 300,000 to 450,000 distinct CDR3 sequences, with around 6.4% as singletons. The sequencing used PBMCs, collected 5 days after the yellow fever booster vaccination. The receptors were sampled from a man aged 30 to 45 who received the YFV17D yellow fever vaccine. Both conserved end residues are part of each CDR3. Each record gives: clone size, V gene, D gene, J gene, CDR3 protein. The D gene is left open where the match is weak. Clone size is stated in some rows and not others, as once, few, many or a class when expanded.

few,TRBV6-1,.,TRBJ2-1,CASKGTGFEFGEQFF
few,TRBV2,.,TRBJ1-5,CASSEGPGDRSNQPQHF
.,TRBV11-1,.,TRBJ1-5,CASSQGTEGISNQPQHF
.,TRBV4-3,.,TRBJ2-2,CASRRGDLNTGELFF
many,TRBV20-1,.,TRBJ2-4,CSARVGNIQYF
many,TRBV7-2,TRBD2,TRBJ2-7,CASSTIKAGVEQYF
few,TRBV20-1,.,TRBJ2-7,CSARDRSGTIPYEQYF
many,TRBV19,TRBD2,TRBJ2-2,CASNPPGRGTGELFF
few,TRBV19,TRBD2,TRBJ2-7,CASSVAGGPLYEQYF
many,TRBV7-8,.,TRBJ2-7,CASSPKTGFAYEQYF
.,TRBV9,.,TRBJ2-2,CASSGGGFQNTGELFF
few,TRBV6-2/TRBV6-3,.,TRBJ2-3,CASSYSPKSDTQYF
many,TRBV14,.,TRBJ2-1,CASSPNRRTPWSF
many,TRBV7-2,TRBD2,TRBJ2-1,CASSTTQAGNNEQFF
many,TRBV23-1,.,TRBJ2-7,CASSQSPQRYQYF
few,TRBV5-1,.,TRBJ2-7,CASSPRDISYEQYF
many,TRBV7-9,.,TRBJ1-2,CASSWDIGGGYTF
many,TRBV5-1,.,TRBJ2-7,CASSLVGISEQYF
few,TRBV20-1,.,TRBJ2-7,CSASKGTEGYEQYF
.,TRBV20-1,TRBD1,TRBJ2-7,CSATGQGGRSYEQYF
few,TRBV3-1,TRBD2,TRBJ2-4,CASSQDWASGRLAKNIQYF
many,TRBV6-5,.,TRBJ2-7,CASSPGVEQYF
many,TRBV4-1,TRBD2,TRBJ2-1,CASSQDSGRAGEQFF
many,TRBV4-2,.,TRBJ2-7,CASSQEGAASYEQYF
.,TRBV6-2/TRBV6-3,TRBD2,TRBJ2-2,CASSLAGAAGELFF
few,TRBV5-6,.,TRBJ1-5,CASSLLAALNQPQHF
many,TRBV7-9,.,TRBJ2-1,CASSLDHNEQFF
many,TRBV5-5,TRBD1,TRBJ1-5,CASSLAPDRGNQPQHF
.,TRBV20-1,TRBD1,TRBJ1-3,CSALQGYGNTIYF
many,TRBV7-2,.,TRBJ2-7,CASSYSVEEQYF
many,TRBV9,.,TRBJ2-7,CASSVGTGLTEQYF
.,TRBV6-1,.,TRBJ2-7,CASSVVTEQYF
few,TRBV12-3/TRBV12-4,.,TRBJ2-6,CASTSSGANVLTF
many,TRBV12-3/TRBV12-4,TRBD2,TRBJ2-1,CASFPAGPYNEQFF
.,TRBV6-5,.,TRBJ2-7,CASSYYSGPTYEQYF
many,TRBV12-3/TRBV12-4,.,TRBJ2-2,CASRPRDRNTGELFF
many,TRBV7-2,.,TRBJ2-3,CASSPRRSDTQYF
few,TRBV7-8,TRBD2,TRBJ2-7,CASSLARRESNEQYF
many,TRBV20-1,.,TRBJ1-1,CSARDPGKGGTEAFF
many,TRBV6-2/TRBV6-3,TRBD1,TRBJ1-5,CASRSGQNQPQHF
few,TRBV27,.,TRBJ1-2,CASSSRQVGGYTF
few,TRBV12-3/TRBV12-4,.,TRBJ2-7,CASSQLQGYEQYF
many,TRBV30,TRBD2,TRBJ2-1,CACRRENHNEQFF
.,TRBV6-1,TRBD1,TRBJ2-2,CASRETGEDTGELFF
once,TRBV7-3,TRBD1,TRBJ2-6,CASSVGQAYSGANVLTF
few,TRBV27,TRBD2,TRBJ2-2,CASSEGLAGTHTGELFF
few,TRBV7-9,.,TRBJ1-1,CASSRTGSTEAFF
many,TRBV29-1,.,TRBJ1-1,CSVFPWMVGTEAFF
many,TRBV5-1,TRBD2,TRBJ2-3,CASSWRTSGSTDTQYF
few,TRBV28,.,TRBJ2-5,CASSLGATQYF
.,TRBV29-1,TRBD2,TRBJ2-7,CSVDLADSYEQYF
many,TRBV20-1,.,TRBJ1-4,CSASPAAQGVEKLFF
.,TRBV3-1,TRBD2,TRBJ2-7,CASSQDRLAVSYEQYF
many,TRBV5-1,TRBD2,TRBJ2-1,CASSLEASGSYNEQFF
many,TRBV7-2,.,TRBJ2-4,CASSKYRARSDF